These 21 T cell receptor beta chains were sequenced from one sample in a study of T cell clonotyping in hematopoietic cell transplantation. Data came from immunoSEQ multiplex PCR; TCRdb stores just in-frame clones and leaves some out. The sample shows around 1,100 clones, about 80% of them seen only once. The sample in question was PBMCs, obtained 30 days after allogeneic stem cell transplant. These receptors were collected from a female patient between 50 and 59 years old who had an allogeneic stem cell transplant, so the T cells may come from the graft donor. Some clones in this sample may be carry-over from other donors' samples.

The rearrangement uses TRBV6-5 and TRBJ2-7, with 10 bases lining up with TRBD2. Germline CDR1 MNHEY, CDR2 SVGAGI. There are 15 residues in the CDR3. J gave up 3 bases and V 0 bases, and 2 bases lay outside the gene matches. The CDR3 is CASSYSAGGSYEQYF. DNA for the CDR3: TGTGCCAGCAGTTACTCAGCGGGAGGGAGCTACGAGCAGTACTTC.

The rearrangement uses TRBV2 and TRBJ1-5; D unclear. Germline values: CDR1 SNHLY, CDR2 FYNNEI. This CDR3 comprises 15 residues. V lost 6 bases, J lost 3 bases, and 15 bases lay in between. CDR3 DNA sequence: TGTGCCAGCAGCAATACGGACTCGGACAATCAGCCCCAGCATTTT. As protein: CASSNTDSDNQPQHF.

The V gene is TRBV30, the J gene TRBJ2-3; a possible D gene is TRBD1 (6 bases). The CDR3 length is 12 residues. Per the germline V gene, CDR1 is GTSNPN and CDR2 is SVGIG (reference sequence). Trimming shortened V by 5 bases and J by 3 bases, and 9 bases separated the two germline ends. CDR3 nucleotide sequence: TGTGCCTGGGGGACACCGACAGATACGCAGTATTTT. As protein: CAWGTPTDTQYF.

The V gene is TRBV11-3, the J gene TRBJ2-1; possibly TRBD2 for D (5 bases). This CDR3 has 13 amino acids. The V and J ends lost 5 bases and 9 bases respectively, with 14 bases between them. Germline V gene sequence: CDR1 SGHNT, CDR2 YENEEA. The CDR3 region is CASSPILAGEQFF. In DNA form, the CDR3 reads TGTGCCAGCAGCCCGATTCTAGCCGGTGAGCAGTTCTTC.

The chain joins TRBV7-8 to TRBJ2-5; the D gene is possibly TRBD1 (6 bases). The germline V and J ends were trimmed by 2 bases and 1 base, with 11 bases remaining between them. In germline, CDR1 is SGHVS, CDR2 FQNEAQ. This CDR3 contains 15 residues. Here the CDR3 reads CASSLSGQFQETQYF. The CDR3 bases are TGTGCCAGCAGCTTATCTGGACAGTTCCAAGAGACCCAGTACTTC.

This clone has more than one count but fewer than ten. The chain joins TRBV9 to TRBJ1-5; D unclear. This CDR3 has 14 amino acids. Germline V gene sequence: CDR1 SGDLS, CDR2 YYNGEE. Trimming stripped 0 bases from V and 3 bases from J, with 7 bases between. CDR3 residues: CASSVGVTNQPQHF. The CDR3 coding sequence is TGTGCCAGCAGCGTAGGGGTTACCAATCAGCCCCAGCATTTT. The full variable domain, with the rest looked up from reference TRBV9 and TRBJ1-5, is DSGVTQTPKHLITATGQRVTLRCSPRSGDLSVYWYQQSLDQGLQFLIQYYNGEERAKGNILERFSAQQFPDLHSELNLSSLELGDSALYFCASSVGVTNQPQHFGDGTRLSIL.

The rearrangement joins TRBV11-3 to TRBJ2-3, with a tentative D call TRBD2 (6 bases). Trimming pared 3 bases from V and 1 base from J, leaving 14 bases between. This CDR3 region has 16 residues. CDR1 is SGHNT, CDR2 YENEEA, per germline. The CDR3 spells CASSLRSGVGTDTQYF. In nucleotides, the CDR3 is TGTGCCAGCAGCTTGCGTTCGGGAGTGGGCACAGATACGCAGTATTTT.

The sample holds one count of this clone. CDR3 amino acids: CASSYSDGTGVQEAFF. The CDR3 DNA is TGTGCCAGCAGTTACTCCGATGGGACAGGAGTTCAAGAAGCTTTCTTT. This chain joins TRBV6-5 and TRBJ1-1, with 8 bases matching TRBD1. V trimming: 0 bases; J trimming: 8 bases; junction bases outside the gene matches: 11. The germline CDR1 and CDR2 sequences are MNHEY and SVGAGI. This CDR3 is 16 amino acids long.

Worth noting for this clone: Other DNA sequences in this specimen translate into the identical CDR3. The chain uses TRBV7-2 and TRBJ2-7; D tentatively reads TRBD1 or TRBD2 (7 bases each). The V gene lost 5 bases and the J gene lost 1 base, with 12 bases spanning the gap. CDR1 and CDR2 from the germline V gene are SGHTA and FQGNSA. The CDR3 loop spans 14 amino acids. This chain's CDR3 is CASSRRGGSYEQYF. The CDR3, as DNA: TGTGCCAGCAGCCGCAGGGGGGGGTCCTACGAGCAGTACTTC.

Only one count was recorded for this clone. The chain has TRBV29-1 and TRBJ2-5; D possibly corresponds to TRBD1 (5 bases). The J call is in doubt because the DNA end fits TRBJ2-7 better. CDR1 SQVTM and CDR2 ANQGSEA come from the germline V gene. This CDR3 is 11 amino acids long. The CDR3 sequence: CSVEVGPEQYF. The CDR3 coding sequence is TGCAGCGTTGAAGTGGGGCCCGAGCAGTACTTC.

The chain links TRBV6-5 to TRBJ2-2; D is uncertain. Trimming shortened V by 5 bases and J by 5 bases, and 15 bases separated the two germline ends. Germline V gene sequence: CDR1 MNHEY, CDR2 SVGAGI. There are 15 residues in the CDR3. CDR3 DNA: TGTGCCAGCAGTCCAACTCATGGACCGACCGGGGAGCTGTTTTTT. Protein: CASSPTHGPTGELFF.

This chain uses TRBV30 with TRBJ2-2; weak D call: TRBD1 (5 bases). Germline V CDR1 and CDR2: GTSNPN, SVGIG (reference sequence). CDR3 length equals 11 residues. The germline V and J ends were trimmed by 5 bases and 8 bases, with 9 bases remaining between them. The CDR3, as DNA: TGTGCCTGGGCGACAGAAGGGGAGCTGTTTTTT. Translating gives CAWATEGELFF.

The V call is TRBV7-3, the J call TRBJ2-1; TRBD2 matches 12 bases. This CDR3 comprises 16 residues. The J segment lost 2 bases and the V segment lost 3 bases, leaving 2 bases of the junction unmatched. From germline, CDR1 is SGHTA and CDR2 FQGTGA. In DNA form, the CDR3 reads TGTGCCAGCAGCTTGACTAGCGGGAGACCCTACAATGAGCAGTTCTTC. Amino acid sequence: CASSLTSGRPYNEQFF.

This clone was seen once. The chain joins TRBV11-2 to TRBJ2-3; 7 positions match TRBD1. The CDR3 spans 16 residues. Germline CDR1 SGHAT, CDR2 FQNNGV. Trimming at V came to 5 bases and at J to 4 bases, leaving 12 bases not matched to a gene. The CDR3 loop reads CASSPRSGQRADTQYF. CDR3 DNA: TGTGCCAGCAGCCCTCGATCGGGACAGAGGGCAGATACGCAGTATTTT. Full variable domain (rest looked up from reference TRBV11-2 and TRBJ2-3): EAGVAQSPRYKIIEKRQSVAFWCNPISGHATLYWYQQILGQGPKLLIQFQNNGVVDDSQLPKDRFSAERLKGVDSTLKIQPAKLEDSAVYLCASSPRSGQRADTQYFGPGTRLTVL.

The rearrangement links TRBV2 to TRBJ2-3; D might be TRBD1 or TRBD2, each matching 5 bases. The germline V gene has CDR1 SNHLY and CDR2 FYNNEI. This CDR3 has 15 amino acids. The germline V and J ends were trimmed by 7 bases and 0 bases, with 14 bases remaining between them. CDR3 sequence (DNA): TGTGCCAGCAACGGTGGGACGGGGAGCACAGATACGCAGTATTTT. The encoded protein is CASNGGTGSTDTQYF.

V usage is TRBV19 and J usage is TRBJ2-7; TRBD1 aligns across 8 bases. This CDR3 region has 20 residues. Germline V gene sequence: CDR1 LNHDA, CDR2 SQIVND (reference sequence). Trimming took 6 bases from V and 0 from J; bases not matched to a gene: 22. The CDR3 nucleotides are TGTGCCAGTAGCCCCAGAGACATGGGACAGGTGGGATCGAGCTCCTACGAGCAGTACTTC. Protein: CASSPRDMGQVGSSSYEQYF.

This clone was counted once. The genes are TRBV6-1 and TRBJ2-2; maybe TRBD2 (5 bases). This CDR3 is built from 11 residues. In germline, CDR1 is MNHNS, CDR2 SASEGT. V lost 8 bases and J 8 bases, leaving 9 bases between the germline ends. Here the CDR3 DNA reads TGTGCCAGCCCACTAGGAGGGGAGCTGTTTTTT. This encodes CASPLGGELFF.

The CDR3 protein is CSVETGTGFYEQYF. CDR3 in DNA: TGCAGCGTCGAAACCGGGACAGGGTTCTACGAGCAGTACTTC. This chain uses TRBV29-1 with TRBJ2-5; TRBD1 aligns across 9 bases. With the DNA end fitting TRBJ2-7 better, the J assignment may be wrong. The CDR3 has 14 residues. From germline, CDR1 is SQVTM and CDR2 ANQGSEA.

The chain couples TRBV7-2 to TRBJ1-2; D unclear. The germline V gene encodes CDR1 SGHTA and CDR2 FQGNSA. Trimming took off 1 base at V and 5 bases at J, with 2 bases between the two ends. This CDR3 has 11 residues. CDR3 residues: CASSLVYGYTF. The DNA of the CDR3 is TGTGCCAGCAGCTTAGTGTATGGCTACACCTTC.

The V gene is TRBV30, the J gene TRBJ2-1; TRBD1 or TRBD2 may be the D gene (5 bases each). The V gene lost 6 bases and the J gene lost 5 bases, with 11 bases spanning the gap. The length of the CDR3 is 12 residues. The germline V gene encodes CDR1 GTSNPN and CDR2 SVGIG (reference sequence). CDR3 in DNA: TGTGCCTGTTCCGGGACCAACAATGAGCAGTTCTTC. Its protein is CACSGTNNEQFF.

The chain couples TRBV7-3 to TRBJ1-1; D uncertain. Trimming pared 4 bases from V and 7 bases from J, leaving 16 bases between. The CDR3 extends over 14 amino acids. CDR1 SGHTA and CDR2 FQGTGA come from the germline V gene. In nucleotides, the CDR3 is TGTGCCAGCAGCTCCCGAAAAATCCAGGATGAAGCTTTCTTT. Encoded protein: CASSSRKIQDEAFF. The entire variable domain, with the rest obtained from reference TRBV7-3 and TRBJ1-1, is as follows: GAGVSQTPSNKVTEKGKYVELRCDPISGHTALYWYRQSLGQGPEFLIYFQGTGAADDSGLPNDRFFAVRPEGSVSTLKIQRTERGDSAVYLCASSSRKIQDEAFFGQGTRLTVV.